These 22 T cell receptor beta chains share one sample of origin, sequenced in a study of CD8 T cells in Susac syndrome. An input of about 0.5 to 1 ug of RNA was subjected to reverse transcription using random hexamers. Using its own MiXCR run on the immunoSEQ multiplex PCR reads, TCRdb lists one record per CDR3 protein. This table holds roughly 250,000 distinct CDR3 sequences, almost 97% found once. Sequencing input: CD4+ T cells from PBMCs. The source of these receptors is a human donor with Susac syndrome.

The chain joins TRBV24-1 to TRBJ2-1; no clear D. The CDR3 is 15 amino acids. CDR1 KGHDR and CDR2 SFDVKD come from the germline V gene. Trimming removed 5 bases at V and 4 bases at J, with 14 bases between. The CDR3 protein is CATSAGAPLYNEQFF. The CDR3 coding sequence is TGTGCCACCAGTGCCGGCGCACCACTATACAATGAGCAGTTCTTC.

The chain has TRBV20-1 and TRBJ1-2; 7 positions match TRBD1. Germline assignment: CDR1 DFQATT and CDR2 SNEGSKA (reference sequence). Trimming at V came to 4 bases and at J to 3 bases, leaving 8 bases not matched to a gene. This CDR3 is built from 14 residues. The CDR3 loop reads CSATRGQQDYGYTF. CDR3 DNA: TGCAGTGCTACCCGGGGACAGCAAGACTATGGCTACACCTTC.

The rearrangement joins TRBV28 to TRBJ2-1; D remains ambiguous. The CDR3 sequence is 13 residues long. The ends were cut back, 5 bases at V and 8 bases at J, with 13 bases in the middle. Germline V CDR1 and CDR2: MDHEN, SYDVKM. Here the CDR3 DNA reads TGTGCCAGCAGTCCCTCTCATGGCGATGAGCAGTTCTTC. Translation: CASSPSHGDEQFF.

This clonotype has just one count. The chain carries TRBV15 and TRBJ2-7, with D possibly TRBD2 on 7 matching bases. This CDR3 contains 15 residues. Germline V gene sequence: CDR1 LNHNV, CDR2 YYDKDF (reference sequence). Trimming took off 3 bases at V and 4 bases at J, with 16 bases between the two ends. CDR3 in amino acids: CATSRVRGGEYEQYF. In nucleotides, the CDR3 is TGTGCCACCAGCAGGGTCCGCGGGGGCGAGTACGAGCAGTACTTC.

The chain carries TRBV7-3 and TRBJ2-7, with D perhaps TRBD1 (6 bases). The CDR3 covers 16 residues. V was shortened by 5 bases and J by 0 bases, with 17 bases between the two germline ends. CDR1 is SGHTA, CDR2 FQGTGA, per germline. DNA of the CDR3: TGTGCCAGCAGCCTAGGTCCCGGACAGAGCTCCTACGAGCAGTACTTC. Translating it yields CASSLGPGQSSYEQYF.

The chain couples TRBV5-1 to TRBJ2-5, with 7 bases fitting TRBD1. The V segment lost 4 bases and the J segment 2 bases; nucleotides outside the gene matches: 17. The CDR3 runs to 18 residues. CDR1 is SGHRS, CDR2 YFSETQ, per germline. CDR3 sequence reads: CASSPGDSSLRRQETQYF. In DNA form, the CDR3 reads TGCGCCAGCAGCCCCGGGGACAGTTCCCTTAGGCGGCAAGAGACCCAGTACTTC.

V and J are TRBV2 and TRBJ1-5, with 7 bases fitting TRBD1. Germline CDR1 reads SNHLY; CDR2 reads FYNNEI. The J segment lost 9 bases and the V segment lost 6 bases, leaving 5 bases of the junction unmatched. This CDR3 contains 12 residues. CDR3 sequence: CASRVQGRPQHF. DNA of the CDR3: TGTGCCAGCAGGGTACAGGGGCGGCCCCAGCATTTT.

The V gene is TRBV5-6, the J gene TRBJ1-3; D gene unclear. Trimming pared 2 bases from V and 3 bases from J, leaving 3 bases between. The CDR3 is 12 residues long. The germline CDR1 and CDR2 sequences are SGHDT and YYEEEE. DNA of the CDR3: TGTGCCAGCAGCTTTTATGGAAACACCATATATTTT. Its protein product is CASSFYGNTIYF.

CDR3 coding DNA: TGTGCCAGCAGCACTGGGTCCACTCTCTTCAATGAGCAGTTCTTC. It encodes CASSTGSTLFNEQFF. This sequence joins TRBV11-3 and TRBJ2-1; D not certain. Trimming left V 5 bases short and J 6 bases short, with 17 bases between. This CDR3 has 15 amino acids. Germline CDR1 SGHNT, CDR2 YENEEA.

The rearrangement links TRBV10-3 to TRBJ2-7; TRBD2 is a possible D gene (5 bases). This CDR3 region has 16 residues. Looked up from germline, CDR1 is ENHRY and CDR2 is SYGVKD. V gave up 6 bases and J gave up 7 bases, with 25 bases separating them. CDR3 sequence: CAIRFTPLDYKGEQYF. CDR3 sequence (DNA): TGTGCCATCAGATTTACCCCACTAGACTACAAAGGAGAGCAGTACTTC.

The rearrangement joins TRBV12-3 or TRBV12-4 to TRBJ2-3; D is uncertain. Trimming left V 5 bases short and J 1 base short, with 10 bases between. The CDR3 sequence is 14 residues long. The CDR3 is CASSQHSRTDTQYF. The CDR3 DNA follows: TGTGCCAGCAGTCAACACTCGCGCACAGATACGCAGTATTTT.

The V call is TRBV19, the J call TRBJ2-1; TRBD2 matches 9 bases. Trimming took 7 bases from V and 15 from J; bases not matched to a gene: 7. Germline V gives CDR1 LNHDA, CDR2 SQIVND (reference sequence). This CDR3 has 11 amino acids. CDR3 DNA sequence: TGTGCCAGTAATAAGCGGGAGGACTGGTTCTTC. Translating gives CASNKREDWFF.

The gene calls are TRBV20-1 and TRBJ2-3, with 11 bases fitting TRBD2. The V gene end was trimmed by 5 bases and the J gene end by 6 bases; junction bases not matched to a gene: 7. The CDR3 length is 14 residues. Germline V gives CDR1 DFQATT, CDR2 SNEGSKA (reference sequence). The CDR3 DNA is TGCAGTGCTGCCATAGCGGGAGGGCCCGATACGCAGTATTTT. As protein: CSAAIAGGPDTQYF.

V and J are TRBV27 and TRBJ2-3; 11 nucleotides agree with TRBD2. Unmatched junction bases numbered 12, after V lost 5 bases and J lost 2 bases. Germline assignment: CDR1 MNHEY and CDR2 SMNVEV (reference sequence). The CDR3 length is 18 residues. The CDR3 DNA reads as TGTGCCAGCAGTACCTATCGACTAGCGGGGACCGACACAGATACGCAGTATTTT. Encoded protein: CASSTYRLAGTDTDTQYF.

The gene calls are TRBV12-3 or TRBV12-4 and TRBJ2-1; 12 bases are a match to TRBD1. With V trimmed by 5 bases and J by 8 bases, 7 bases remained unmatched. The CDR3 sequence is 15 residues long. CDR3 nucleotides: TGTGCCAGCAGTACCCGGGACAGGGGGCTGCATGAGCAGTTCTTC. It codes for CASSTRDRGLHEQFF.

J is TRBJ2-7 and V is TRBV4-2; 11 nucleotides match TRBD2. Trimming took 5 bases from V and 7 from J; bases not matched to a gene: 13. The CDR3 loop spans 16 amino acids. Germline CDR1 LGHNA, CDR2 YNFKEQ. The CDR3 sequence is CASSSGHSGRVGEQYF. Here the CDR3 DNA reads TGTGCCAGCAGCAGCGGACATAGCGGGAGGGTCGGGGAGCAGTACTTC.

The rearrangement joins TRBV12-3 or TRBV12-4 to TRBJ1-2; the D is unclear. The CDR3 runs 11 residues. The germline V and J ends were trimmed by 7 bases and 4 bases, with 7 bases remaining between them. The CDR3: CASTDGYGYTF. CDR3 DNA sequence: TGTGCCAGCACCGACGGCTATGGCTACACCTTC.

This chain connects TRBV5-1 to TRBJ2-7, with TRBD1 matching 9 bases. With 2 bases clipped from V and 5 bases from J, the junction kept 5 bases outside the gene matches. Germline-derived CDR1 and CDR2 are SGHRS and YFSETQ. There are 14 residues in the CDR3. CDR3 sequence: CASSFGTGIDEQYF. CDR3 DNA: TGCGCCAGCAGCTTCGGGACAGGGATCGACGAGCAGTACTTC.

The chain recombines TRBV25-1 with TRBJ1-1; perhaps TRBD1 as D (6 bases). This CDR3 spans 13 amino acids. The germline V gene encodes CDR1 MGHDK and CDR2 SYGVNS. Trimming removed 6 bases from V and 5 bases from J, with 13 bases in between. The CDR3 spells CASRETGLTEAFF. CDR3 bases: TGTGCCAGCAGAGAAACAGGGTTGACTGAAGCTTTCTTT.

The V call is TRBV19, the J call TRBJ2-6, with 11 bases identical to TRBD2. CDR1 and CDR2 from the germline V gene are LNHDA and SQIVND (reference sequence). CDR3 size: 18 residues. V lost 5 bases and J lost 0; bases outside the gene matches: 6. CDR3 protein: CASSALAGGVSGANVLTF. The CDR3 coding sequence is TGTGCCAGTAGTGCGTTAGCGGGAGGGGTCTCTGGGGCCAACGTCCTGACTTTC.

The rearrangement uses TRBV20-1 and TRBJ1-1; the D is unclear. Trimming pared 2 bases from V and 3 bases from J, leaving 10 bases between. The CDR3 sequence is 13 residues long. Germline CDR1 DFQATT, CDR2 SNEGSKA (reference sequence). For the CDR3, the DNA is TGCAGTGCTAGATCCCAGCTGGACACTGAAGCTTTCTTT. This gives the protein CSARSQLDTEAFF.

V gene TRBV5-4 combines with J gene TRBJ2-4, with 8 bases that match TRBD2. Germline assignment: CDR1 SGHNT and CDR2 YYREEE (reference sequence). The CDR3 contains 16 residues. V lost 4 bases to trimming and J lost 0 bases; unmatched junction nucleotides: 6. This CDR3 reads CASSLSGGVAKNIQYF. CDR3 DNA sequence: TGTGCCAGCAGCCTAAGCGGGGGAGTAGCCAAAAACATTCAGTACTTC.